The 26 T cell receptor beta chains below come from one sample, sequenced in a study of regulatory T cells in long-lasting Graves disease. Time point in this sample: newly diagnosed GD, antithyroid drugs for less than 3 months. RNA from PBMCs was the source of the TCR library. Arm-PCR of CDR3 regions and iRepertoire HTBI primers were used to build TCR beta libraries. Each CDR3 protein is one row after TCRdb ran MiXCR on the multiplex PCR reads. The data contain about 300,000 distinct CDR3 sequences, 18% of them singletons. The source material was peripheral blood mononuclear cells (PBMCs), sampled at new diagnosis, from a patient treated with antithyroid drugs. All receptors come from a female donor with Graves disease.

This clonotype came up many times. At one end the junction does not follow the germline gene, possibly because of a read error. As DNA, the CDR3 is TGCGCCAGCAGCACCGGGACTAGCGGGGGCTCCTACAATGAGCAGTTCTTC. Amino acids: CASSTGTSGGSYNEQFF. The chain links TRBV11-3 to TRBJ2-1; 14 bases line up with TRBD2. This CDR3 has 17 amino acids. Germline CDR1 SGHNT, CDR2 YENEEA.

This clonotype was seen ten or more times. The V call is TRBV3-1, the J call TRBJ2-3, with 8 bases that match TRBD2. The junction had 7 bases not matched to a gene; V was cut back by 5 bases and J by 3 bases. The CDR3 runs to 15 residues. Germline V gene sequence: CDR1 LGHDT, CDR2 YNNKEL (reference sequence). CDR3 sequence: CASSKAGVKTDTQYF. DNA of the CDR3: TGTGCCAGCAGCAAAGCGGGAGTGAAGACAGATACGCAGTATTTT.

This clonotype has more than one count but fewer than ten. The V call is TRBV5-1, the J call TRBJ2-3; TRBD2 is a possible D gene (6 bases). Per germline, CDR1 SGHRS and CDR2 YFSETQ. The length of the CDR3 is 14 residues. The V and J ends lost 3 bases and 5 bases respectively, with 13 bases between them. The CDR3 reads CASSWRDGGDTQYF. For the CDR3, the DNA is TGCGCCAGCAGCTGGCGGGACGGCGGAGATACGCAGTATTTT.

This clonotype was observed many times. V gene TRBV5-1 combines with J gene TRBJ2-7, with 7 bases lining up with TRBD1. Germline lookup yields CDR1 SGHRS and CDR2 YFSETQ. V shed 4 bases, J shed 6 bases, and the junction held 13 bases outside the gene matches. The length of the CDR3 is 15 residues. CDR3 bases: TGCGCCAGCAGCCGCAACGACAGGGCGGTCGCCGAGCAGTACTTC. As protein: CASSRNDRAVAEQYF.

Ten or more counts support this clonotype. V gene TRBV12-3 or TRBV12-4 combines with J gene TRBJ2-3; D perhaps matches TRBD1 (5 bases). Trimming shortened V by 2 bases and J by 0 bases, and 12 bases separated the two germline ends. CDR3 length: 16 amino acids. The CDR3: CASSLMQGKSTDTQYF. DNA of the CDR3: TGTGCCAGCAGTTTAATGCAGGGAAAGAGCACAGATACGCAGTATTTT.

This clonotype was recorded many times. The chain links TRBV12-3 or TRBV12-4 to TRBJ2-7; D is unclear. The CDR3 spans 14 residues. Between the trimmed V and J ends, which lost 5 bases and 2 bases, there was a span of 13 bases. The CDR3 DNA reads TGTGCCAGCAGTGATGCCGGGTTAACCTACGAGCAGTACTTC. Its protein is CASSDAGLTYEQYF.

This clonotype has at least ten counts. This sequence joins TRBV6-2 or TRBV6-3 and TRBJ2-5; D possibly uses TRBD1 or TRBD2 (7 bases each). The length of the CDR3 is 15 residues. The germline gives CDR1 MNHEY, CDR2 SVGEGT. The V end was cut by 1 base, the J end by 5 bases, with 14 bases between. CDR3 amino acids: CASSYWAGGGETQYF. CDR3 in DNA: TGTGCCAGCAGTTACTGGGCAGGGGGAGGGGAGACCCAGTACTTC.

This clonotype appeared many times. J is TRBJ1-2 and V is TRBV20-1, with D unresolved. The length of the CDR3 is 14 residues. Germline loops: CDR1 DFQATT, CDR2 SNEGSKA (reference sequence). Trimming shortened V by 6 bases and J by 7 bases, and 21 bases separated the two germline ends. CDR3 DNA: TGCAGTGCCCAGCAGAGGTTGAAAGATGGTGGCTACACCTTC. Amino acids: CSAQQRLKDGGYTF.

This clonotype was seen at least ten times. A read error may produce the germline difference seen at one junction end. The J gene is TRBJ2-5, the V gene TRBV28; perhaps TRBD2 as D (6 bases). The CDR3 runs to 14 residues. Germline CDR1 MDHEN, CDR2 SYDVKM. The CDR3 DNA is TGTGCCAGCAGTATATGGGACTCAGAAGAGACCCAGTACTTC. Residues: CASSIWDSEETQYF.

This clonotype showed up many times. The chain uses TRBV5-1 and TRBJ1-6, with 10 bases identical to TRBD1. Germline V gives CDR1 SGHRS, CDR2 YFSETQ. V dropped 3 bases and J dropped 10; count of bases not matched to a gene: 4. This CDR3 contains 14 residues. CDR3 bases: TGCGCCAGCAGCTCGACAGGGGGCAAATCACCCCTCCACTTT. Encoded protein: CASSSTGGKSPLHF. Full variable domain (missing parts from reference TRBV5-1 and TRBJ1-6): KAGVTQTPRYLIKTRGQQVTLSCSPISGHRSVSWYQQTPGQGLQFLFEYFSETQRNKGNFPGRFSGRQFSNSRSEMNVSTLELGDSALYLCASSSTGGKSPLHFGNGTRLTVT.

The chain is built from TRBV5-6 and TRBJ1-6, with D perhaps TRBD1 (5 bases). Germline CDR1 and CDR2: SGHDT and YYEEEE. This CDR3 comprises 16 residues. Trimming removed 4 bases from V and 1 base from J, with 12 bases in between. CDR3: CASSVGGGSYNSPLHF. The CDR3 coding sequence is TGTGCCAGCAGCGTCGGCGGGGGGTCCTATAATTCACCCCTCCACTTT.

This clonotype occurred many times. The V and J genes are TRBV6-1 and TRBJ1-4; tentatively, D is TRBD1 (6 bases). In germline, CDR1 is MNHNS, CDR2 SASEGT. The CDR3 sequence is 15 residues long. V was shortened by 6 bases and J by 4 bases, with 15 bases between the two germline ends. This CDR3 reads CASRAGGGLNEKLFF. CDR3 nucleotides: TGTGCCAGCAGGGCCGGGGGGGGCCTTAATGAAAAACTGTTTTTT.

This clonotype was observed at least ten times. The chain couples TRBV12-3 or TRBV12-4 to TRBJ2-7; D is perhaps TRBD1 or TRBD2 (5 bases each). The CDR3 is 14 amino acids. Deletions cut 8 bases from V and 0 bases from J, with 14 bases between. DNA of the CDR3: TGTGCCAGCGGTGGGACCCGGAGCTCCTACGAGCAGTACTTC. Translated: CASGGTRSSYEQYF.

This clonotype was seen repeatedly, ten times or more. The chain combines TRBV4-1 with TRBJ2-7; 8 nucleotides align to TRBD2. Germline values: CDR1 MGHRA, CDR2 YSYEKL. The CDR3 runs 15 residues. With 4 bases clipped from V and 2 bases from J, the junction kept 7 bases outside the gene matches. CDR3 DNA: TGCGCCAGCAGCCCCAACCGGGGGGGGCCCTACGAGCAGTACTTC. It codes for CASSPNRGGPYEQYF.

The chain has TRBV20-1 and TRBJ2-7; 7 positions match TRBD2. Germline V gene data show CDR1 as DFQATT and CDR2 as SNEGSKA (reference sequence). The CDR3 covers 15 residues. With V trimmed by 0 bases and J by 2 bases, 7 bases remained unmatched. CDR3 sequence reads: CSAREGGLTAYEQYF. The CDR3 DNA sequence: TGCAGTGCTAGAGAGGGGGGACTAACGGCCTACGAGCAGTACTTC.

This clonotype was found a few times. The chain has TRBV5-6 and TRBJ2-5, with TRBD2 identical over 13 bases. The CDR3 loop spans 18 amino acids. Per germline, CDR1 SGHDT and CDR2 YYEEEE. With V trimmed by 5 bases and J by 1 base, 11 bases remained unmatched. CDR3 sequence: CASRIEGTSGTIQETQYF. CDR3 bases: TGTGCCAGCAGAATTGAGGGGACTAGCGGGACCATCCAAGAGACCCAGTACTTC.

The CDR3 region is CASSELAGAGNEQFF. The CDR3 DNA reads as TGTGCCAGCAGTGAGTTAGCGGGAGCAGGGAATGAGCAGTTCTTC. This chain links TRBV6-2 or TRBV6-3 with TRBJ2-1; TRBD2 matches at 9 bases. The CDR3 covers 15 residues. V lost 5 bases to trimming and J lost 7 bases; unmatched junction nucleotides: 9. CDR1 is MNHEY and CDR2 is SVGEGT in the germline V gene.

This clonotype came up many times. The gene calls are TRBV30 and TRBJ1-1; D might be TRBD1 (5 bases). Germline-derived CDR1 and CDR2 are GTSNPN and SVGIG (reference sequence). The CDR3 spans 11 residues. CDR3 nucleotides: TGTTCCGGGACGGTGAACACTGAAGCTTTCTTT. Encoded protein: CSGTVNTEAFF.

This clonotype was detected ten times or more. The chain uses TRBV7-2 and TRBJ2-5; D remains ambiguous. The length of the CDR3 is 13 residues. The germline V and J ends were trimmed by 7 bases and 2 bases, with 11 bases remaining between them. Germline assignment: CDR1 SGHTA and CDR2 FQGNSA. DNA for the CDR3: TGTGCCAGCAAGGAGTACCTACAAGAGACCCAGTACTTC. This translates into CASKEYLQETQYF.

This rearrangement joins TRBV7-9 to TRBJ2-7; perhaps TRBD1 as D (5 bases). The CDR3 is made up of 14 amino acids. Germline CDR1 reads SEHNR; CDR2 reads FQNEAQ (reference sequence). Between the trimmed V and J ends, which lost 0 bases and 6 bases, there was a span of 12 bases. The chain's CDR3 is CASSLATPGSEQYF. CDR3 DNA: TGTGCCAGCAGCTTAGCAACCCCAGGGTCCGAGCAGTACTTC.

This clonotype was counted at least ten times. V and J are TRBV27 and TRBJ2-2; D remains unclear. With 8 bases removed from V and 5 bases from J, the gap between germline ends came to 9 bases. The CDR3 spans 12 residues. Germline loops: CDR1 MNHEY, CDR2 SMNVEV (reference sequence). CDR3 loop: CASANPTGELFF. As DNA, the CDR3 is TGTGCCAGCGCCAACCCGACCGGGGAGCTGTTTTTT.

The chain recombines TRBV2 with TRBJ2-4, with D possibly matching TRBD2 (5 bases). The CDR3 sequence is 13 residues long. V was cut by 6 bases and J by 5 bases, with 11 bases left in between. Germline V gives CDR1 SNHLY, CDR2 FYNNEI. CDR3 nucleotides: TGTGCCAGCAGCCCTGGACTGGAAAACATTCAGTACTTC. It specifies CASSPGLENIQYF.

This clonotype occurred many times. The CDR3 bases are TGTGCCACCAGCACTGAACGGGCACCATACCAGCCCCAGCATTTT. This encodes CATSTERAPYQPQHF. This chain links TRBV15 with TRBJ1-5; no clear D. The CDR3 is 15 amino acids. Germline V gives CDR1 LNHNV, CDR2 YYDKDF (reference sequence). Between the trimmed V and J ends, which lost 4 bases and 7 bases, there was a span of 17 bases. The entire variable domain, with the rest obtained from reference TRBV15 and TRBJ1-5, is as follows: DAMVIQNPRYQVTQFGKPVTLSCSQTLNHNVMYWYQQKSSQAPKLLFHYYDKDFNNEADTPDNFQSRRPNTSFCFLDIRSPGLGDTAMYLCATSTERAPYQPQHFGDGTRLSIL.

This clonotype has a count of ten or more. The chain combines TRBV28 with TRBJ2-7; maybe TRBD1 (5 bases). The CDR3 is 13 amino acids. Trimming took off 6 bases at V and 0 bases at J, with 9 bases between the two ends. In germline, CDR1 is MDHEN, CDR2 SYDVKM. CDR3 DNA sequence: TGTGCCAGCAGGAGACAGAGCTCCTACGAGCAGTACTTC. Translated, it gives CASRRQSSYEQYF.

This clonotype was observed a handful of times. J is TRBJ1-1 and V is TRBV6-2 or TRBV6-3; D is ambiguous. V shed 8 bases and J shed 0 bases, with 10 bases lying between them. The germline gives CDR1 MNHEY, CDR2 SVGEGT. The CDR3 consists of 13 residues. The CDR3 loop is CASGETMNTEAFF. The CDR3 nucleotides read TGTGCCAGCGGAGAGACTATGAACACTGAAGCTTTCTTT.

This rearrangement joins TRBV30 to TRBJ2-4, with D possibly being TRBD1 or TRBD2 (5 bases each). Trimming took off 2 bases at V and 9 bases at J, with 8 bases between the two ends. Germline V gene lookup returns CDR1 GTSNPN and CDR2 SVGIG (reference sequence). This CDR3 comprises 11 residues. Here the CDR3 reads CAWSPGTIQYF. CDR3 DNA sequence: TGTGCCTGGAGTCCGGGGACCATTCAGTACTTC.